This TCR beta chain was recovered during a study of immune evolution from preneoplasia to lung adenocarcinoma. Study overall: HLA loss of heterozygosity: under 7.5% AIS, roughly 15% MIA, around 35% ADC, none AAH. Study-wide results and limits: Later-stage lesions appeared to have more T cells, more diversity, less clonality.

The CDR3 runs 14 residues. Germline V gene lookup returns CDR1 SEHNR and CDR2 FQNEAQ (reference sequence). V lost 6 bases, J lost 3 bases, and 12 bases lay in between. Comment on this clone: Its matching antigen is unknown. The sample carries other DNA sequences with the same CDR3.

Profiling relied on immunoSEQ multiplex PCR, and the TCRdb table lists in-frame clones only, not all of them. The table records 15,000 to 20,000 clones, 86% of them present only once. The gene calls are TRBV7-9 and TRBJ2-1; the D gene is possibly TRBD2 (6 bases). This clonotype originated in a person aged 65 to 85 with invasive lung adenocarcinoma. Specimen: FFPE invasive lung adenocarcinoma tissue. DNA of the CDR3: TGTGCCAGCAGTCCCCGGCGGGGCTACAATGAGCAGTTCTTC. It specifies CASSPRRGYNEQFF.